This T cell receptor (beta chain) derives from a study of T-cell reconstitution after alpha-beta-depleted transplantation in children. CDR3 length: 14 residues. Germline V CDR1 and CDR2: MDHEN, SYDVKM. V lost 7 bases and J 13 bases, leaving 22 bases between the germline ends. The TCRbeta library was prepared with unique molecular identifiers. TCRdb used MiXCR to reprocess the PCR reads, holding one entry per CDR3 protein. Among a few hundred thousand distinct CDR3 sequences listed, about 14% were seen once. Sequencing used PBMCs, obtained from the stem cell graft. The V and J genes are TRBV28 and TRBJ1-4; possibly TRBD1 for D (6 bases). This sequence was found in a human donor who donated a stem cell graft to a child with Fanconi anemia. The chain's CDR3 is CASTQDSGGRRLFF. The DNA for the CDR3 is TGTGCCAGCACCCAGGACTCGGGGGGCAGGAGACTGTTTTTT.